These T cell receptor beta chains were read from a single sample in a study of low-dose radiotherapy and immunotherapy resistance in tumors. One entry per CDR3 protein results from TCRdb running MiXCR on the reads. The table lists some 100,000 distinct CDR3 sequences, about 20% of them singletons. Here the sequenced sample was PBMCs, taken after low-dose radiotherapy plus immunotherapy. The receptor source for this set is a male donor with prostate cancer. Both conserved end residues are trimmed from each CDR3. The order of the fields is V gene, CDR3 protein.

V gene: TRBV3-1; CDR3 protein: ATSFGVGTEAF
V gene: TRBV7-2; CDR3 protein: ASNEGDRGGEQY
V gene: TRBV19; CDR3 protein: ASPPRNTQY
V gene: TRBV12-3/TRBV12-4; CDR3 protein: ASSSNRHTEAF
V gene: TRBV29-1; CDR3 protein: SVAPTGEQF
V gene: TRBV12-3/TRBV12-4; CDR3 protein: ASRSTSGGEF
V gene: TRBV6-6; CDR3 protein: AAVPDDNYGYT
V gene: TRBV7-8; CDR3 protein: ASSFLRGPDTEAF
V gene: TRBV15; CDR3 protein: ATSPGGSSNQPQH
V gene: TRBV6-5; CDR3 protein: ASSYSAGGDFVYEQY
V gene: TRBV10-3; CDR3 protein: AISEASGGGYNEQF
V gene: TRBV20-1; CDR3 protein: SAHYGQGAQKLF
V gene: TRBV18; CDR3 protein: ASSPSSGGAYEQY
V gene: TRBV13; CDR3 protein: ASSSRTSGAHEQY
V gene: TRBV20-1; CDR3 protein: SATGAFSADTQY
V gene: TRBV20-1; CDR3 protein: SAERTAYGYT
V gene: TRBV29-1; CDR3 protein: SAGQGDEQF
V gene: TRBV29-1; CDR3 protein: SVEEAGGVLAGANTGELF
V gene: TRBV19; CDR3 protein: ASTMNTEAF
V gene: TRBV7-2; CDR3 protein: ASSLAPLEEQY
V gene: TRBV30; CDR3 protein: AWRTGLETQY
V gene: TRBV14; CDR3 protein: ASSPSVGTAYGYT
V gene: TRBV6-5; CDR3 protein: ASSYSAGGGTDTQY
V gene: TRBV5-1; CDR3 protein: ASSLRMGRVDTQY
V gene: TRBV18; CDR3 protein: ASSPVDQEKLF
V gene: TRBV6-2/TRBV6-3; CDR3 protein: ASSWERAYEQY
V gene: TRBV6-5; CDR3 protein: AVRTGSINQPQH
V gene: TRBV5-1; CDR3 protein: ASSPRDSNEQF
V gene: TRBV5-4; CDR3 protein: ASRTLEIGELF
V gene: TRBV5-1; CDR3 protein: ASSFAPNQPQH
V gene: TRBV6-5; CDR3 protein: ASRAFLGNTEAF
V gene: TRBV6-2/TRBV6-3; CDR3 protein: ASSYSIGGAYNEQF
V gene: TRBV7-2; CDR3 protein: ASSPGRNTEAF
V gene: TRBV5-5; CDR3 protein: ASSRAGTGAGDTQY
V gene: TRBV6-2/TRBV6-3; CDR3 protein: ASSHRRLINQPQH
V gene: TRBV6-6; CDR3 protein: ASSLAGGNTGELF
V gene: TRBV11-2; CDR3 protein: ASSLGTGDQETQY
V gene: TRBV13; CDR3 protein: ASSSPGTSYQETQY
V gene: TRBV2; CDR3 protein: ASSLTIGLAGGYEQY
V gene: TRBV19; CDR3 protein: ASSIGSRTGELF
V gene: TRBV6-6; CDR3 protein: ASTGFYNEQF
V gene: TRBV7-9; CDR3 protein: ASSLVGPPLH
V gene: TRBV19; CDR3 protein: ASSTPKGAGETQY
V gene: TRBV11-3; CDR3 protein: ASSLSGGWDNEQF
V gene: TRBV6-1; CDR3 protein: ASSESDGASSTQY
V gene: TRBV5-4; CDR3 protein: ASSLAVSPQYQETQY
V gene: TRBV27; CDR3 protein: ASSRGRGGPNIQY
V gene: TRBV2; CDR3 protein: ASSDGGGGFGADTQY
V gene: TRBV25-1; CDR3 protein: ASSEEGFGGEKLF
V gene: TRBV6-2/TRBV6-3; CDR3 protein: ASRNPTGDHQPQH
V gene: TRBV6-1; CDR3 protein: AVRGQGGDGYT
V gene: TRBV5-4; CDR3 protein: ASSSGWGNEQF
V gene: TRBV10-3; CDR3 protein: AISDVLSPLH